This T cell receptor (beta chain) comes out of a study of blood T cells in healthy people across ages. This clonotype has just one count. Trimming took off 2 bases at V and 4 bases at J, with 8 bases between the two ends. CDR1 and CDR2 from the germline V gene are SQVTM and ANQGSEA. This CDR3 is 12 amino acids long. Every donor gave 7.5 to 10 milliliters of peripheral blood. The authors extracted at least 5.5 micrograms of total RNA per sample. With a J-beta primer mix and a sample-barcoded 5' primer, a second PCR ran about 6 to 11 cycles. One entry per CDR3 protein, called by TCRdb with MiXCR from the 5' RACE reads. The sample contains around 500,000 distinct CDR3 sequences, about 29% of which appear only once. These data were also reused for a study on T cells of mothers and their children.

The sample comprised blood. This chain uses TRBV29-1 with TRBJ2-5; D tentatively fits TRBD1 or TRBD2 (5 bases each). This clonotype was sampled from a boy between 2 and 15 years old in good health. The CDR3 DNA reads TGCAGCGTTGAACAGGGAGCAGAGACCCAGTACTTC. As protein: CSVEQGAETQYF.